This T cell receptor (beta chain) came from a study of cytomegalovirus exposure and HLA in healthy donors. General observations from the study: The classifier reportedly diagnosed cytomegalovirus status with high sensitivity and specificity.

Repertoires were generated with immunoSEQ multiplex PCR, while TCRdb's copy carries only in-frame clones and drops some. In the table there are around 70,000 clones, about 94% of which are singletons. After removal of 2 bases from V and 2 bases from J, the junction contained 16 bases not matched to a gene. Per the germline V gene, CDR1 is KGHSH and CDR2 is LQKENI. CDR3 length: 20 amino acids. On this clone itself: Its antigen is currently unknown.

The sequenced sample was PBMCs. The rearrangement joins TRBV18 to TRBJ2-1; 9 nucleotides line up with TRBD1. This TCR was sampled from a man between 18 and 29 years old in good health and CMV-seropositive. CDR3 sequence reads: CASSPFRTGELAATYNEQFF. The CDR3 bases are TGTGCCAGCTCACCATTCCGGACAGGGGAGCTAGCGGCTACCTACAATGAGCAGTTCTTC.